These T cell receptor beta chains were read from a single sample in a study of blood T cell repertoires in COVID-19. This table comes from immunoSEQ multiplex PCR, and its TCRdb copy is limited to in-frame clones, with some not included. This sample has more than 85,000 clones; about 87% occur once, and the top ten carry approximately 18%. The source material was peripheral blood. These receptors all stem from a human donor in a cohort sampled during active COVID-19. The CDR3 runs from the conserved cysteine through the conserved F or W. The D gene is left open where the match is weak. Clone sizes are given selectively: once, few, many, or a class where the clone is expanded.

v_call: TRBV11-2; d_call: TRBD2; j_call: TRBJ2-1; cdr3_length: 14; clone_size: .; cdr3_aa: CASSDSGGANEQFF; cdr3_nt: TGTGCCAGCAGCGATAGCGGGGGGGCTAATGAGCAGTTCTTC
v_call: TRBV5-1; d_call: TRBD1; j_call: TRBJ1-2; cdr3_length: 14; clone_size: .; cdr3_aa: CASSPDRGGYGYTF; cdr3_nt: TGCGCCAGCAGCCCGGACAGGGGCGGGTATGGCTACACCTTC
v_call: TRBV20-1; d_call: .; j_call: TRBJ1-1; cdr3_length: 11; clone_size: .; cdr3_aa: CSASGNTEAFF; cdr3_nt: TGCAGTGCCTCAGGGAACACTGAAGCTTTCTTT
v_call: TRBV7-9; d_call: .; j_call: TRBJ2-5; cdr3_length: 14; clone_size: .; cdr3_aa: CASSLGSGRETQYF; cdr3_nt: TGTGCCAGCAGCTTAGGGAGTGGGAGAGAGACCCAGTACTTC
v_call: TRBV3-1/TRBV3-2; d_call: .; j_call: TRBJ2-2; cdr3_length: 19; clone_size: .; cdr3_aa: CASSQTSRLGRVGTGELFF; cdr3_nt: TGTGCCAGCAGCCAAACTTCGCGATTGGGGAGAGTAGGAACCGGGGAGCTGTTTTTT
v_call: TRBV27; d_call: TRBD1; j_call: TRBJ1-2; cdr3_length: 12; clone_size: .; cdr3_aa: CASLSGGGGYTF; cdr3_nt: TGTGCCAGCCTTTCAGGGGGTGGTGGCTACACCTTC
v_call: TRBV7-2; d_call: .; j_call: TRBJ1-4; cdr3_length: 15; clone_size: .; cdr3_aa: CASRPARTPNEKLFF; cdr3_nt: TGTGCCAGCAGACCGGCGCGGACTCCTAATGAAAAACTGTTTTTT
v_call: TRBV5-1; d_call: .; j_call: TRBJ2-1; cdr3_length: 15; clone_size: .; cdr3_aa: CASTEEASSYNEQFF; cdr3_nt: TGCGCCAGCACCGAAGAGGCTAGCTCCTACAATGAGCAGTTCTTC
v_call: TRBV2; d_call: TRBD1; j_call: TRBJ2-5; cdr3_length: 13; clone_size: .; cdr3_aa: CASSATGGETQYF; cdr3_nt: TGTGCCAGCAGTGCCACAGGGGGAGAGACCCAGTACTTC
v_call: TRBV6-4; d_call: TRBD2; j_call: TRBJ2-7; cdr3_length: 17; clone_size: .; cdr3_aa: CASNLGTSGGVSYEQYF; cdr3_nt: TGTGCCAGCAACCTTGGGACTAGCGGGGGGGTCTCCTACGAGCAGTACTTC
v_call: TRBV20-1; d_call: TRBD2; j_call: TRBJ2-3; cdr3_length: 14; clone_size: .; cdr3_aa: CSASGTSYTDTQYF; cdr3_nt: TGCAGTGCTAGTGGGACTAGTTACACAGATACGCAGTATTTT
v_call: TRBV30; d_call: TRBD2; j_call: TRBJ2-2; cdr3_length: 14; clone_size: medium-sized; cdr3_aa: CARMAGGYTGELFF; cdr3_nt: TGTGCTCGGATGGCGGGGGGATACACCGGGGAGCTGTTTTTT
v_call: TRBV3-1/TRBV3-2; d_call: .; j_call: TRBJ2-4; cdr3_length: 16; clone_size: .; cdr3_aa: CASSQDRQLLFGIQYF; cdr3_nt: TGTGCCAGCAGCCAAGATAGACAGTTACTTTTCGGCATTCAGTACTTC
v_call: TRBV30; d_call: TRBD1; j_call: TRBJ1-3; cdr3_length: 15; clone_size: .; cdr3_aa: CAWSAQTGGGNTIYF; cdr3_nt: TGTGCCTGGAGCGCACAGACAGGGGGTGGAAACACCATATATTTT
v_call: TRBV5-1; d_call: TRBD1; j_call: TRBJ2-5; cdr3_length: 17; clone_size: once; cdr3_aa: CASRNFGTGGDQETQYF; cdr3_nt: TGCGCCAGCAGAAACTTCGGGACAGGAGGGGACCAAGAGACCCAGTACTTC
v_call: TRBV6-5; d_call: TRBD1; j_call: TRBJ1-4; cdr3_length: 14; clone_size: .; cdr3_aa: CATKQGAGNEKLFF; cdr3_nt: TGTGCCACAAAACAGGGGGCAGGTAATGAAAAACTGTTTTTT
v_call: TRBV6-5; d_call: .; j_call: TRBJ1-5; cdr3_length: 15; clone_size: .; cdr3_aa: CASTLIGDANQPQHF; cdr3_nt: TGTGCCAGCACTCTGATCGGAGATGCCAATCAGCCCCAGCATTTT
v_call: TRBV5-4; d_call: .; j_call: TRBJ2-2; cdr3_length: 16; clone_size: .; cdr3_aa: CASSLQQNQRTGELFF; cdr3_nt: TGTGCCAGCAGCTTGCAGCAGAATCAGAGGACCGGGGAGCTGTTTTTT
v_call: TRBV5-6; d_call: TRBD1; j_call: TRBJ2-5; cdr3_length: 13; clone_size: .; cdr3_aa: CASRKQGQETQYF; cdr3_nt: TGTGCCAGCAGGAAACAGGGGCAAGAGACCCAGTACTTC
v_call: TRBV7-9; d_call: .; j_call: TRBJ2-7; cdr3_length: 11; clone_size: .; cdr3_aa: CASTTVYEQYF; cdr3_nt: TGTGCCAGCACCACGGTCTACGAGCAGTACTTC
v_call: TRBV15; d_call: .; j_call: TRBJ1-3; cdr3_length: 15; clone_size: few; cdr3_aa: CATQPDRTSGNTIYF; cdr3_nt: TGTGCCACCCAGCCTGACAGGACGTCTGGAAACACCATATATTTT
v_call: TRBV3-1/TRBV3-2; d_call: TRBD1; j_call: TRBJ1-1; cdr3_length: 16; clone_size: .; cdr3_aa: CASSQGSRGFSTEAFF; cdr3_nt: TGTGCCAGCAGCCAAGGTAGCAGGGGGTTCAGCACTGAAGCTTTCTTT
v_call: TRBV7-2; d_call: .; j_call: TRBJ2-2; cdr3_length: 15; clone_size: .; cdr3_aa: CASSPVTAGTGELFF; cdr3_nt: TGTGCCAGCAGCCCGGTCACCGCGGGCACCGGGGAGCTGTTTTTT
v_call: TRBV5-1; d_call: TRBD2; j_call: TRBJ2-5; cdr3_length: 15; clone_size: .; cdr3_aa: CASSASGGAEETQYF; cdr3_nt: TGCGCCAGCAGCGCTAGCGGGGGGGCCGAAGAGACCCAGTACTTC
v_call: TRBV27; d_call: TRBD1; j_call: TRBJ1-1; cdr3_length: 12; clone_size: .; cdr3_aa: CASSNSGQEAFF; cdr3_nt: TGTGCCAGCAGCAACTCGGGACAGGAAGCTTTCTTT
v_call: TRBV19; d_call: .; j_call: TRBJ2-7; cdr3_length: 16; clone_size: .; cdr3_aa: CASSIAVEGSSYEQYF; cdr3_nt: TGTGCCAGTAGTATAGCTGTTGAGGGCAGCTCCTACGAGCAGTACTTC
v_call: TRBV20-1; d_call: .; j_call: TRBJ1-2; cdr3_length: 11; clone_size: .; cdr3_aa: CSALTHGGYTF; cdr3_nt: TGCAGTGCTCTAACCCACGGTGGCTACACCTTC
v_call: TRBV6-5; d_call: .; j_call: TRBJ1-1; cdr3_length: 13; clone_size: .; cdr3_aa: CASTGQFFTEAFF; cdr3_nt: TGTGCCAGCACAGGACAGTTTTTCACTGAAGCTTTCTTT
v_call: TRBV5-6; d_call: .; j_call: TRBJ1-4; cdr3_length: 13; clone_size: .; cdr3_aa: CASRRQSNEKLFF; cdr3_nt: TGTGCCAGCAGACGACAGTCTAATGAAAAACTGTTTTTT
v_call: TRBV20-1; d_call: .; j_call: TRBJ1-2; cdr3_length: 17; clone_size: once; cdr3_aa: CSASPRTARTRIYGYTF; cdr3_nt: TGCAGTGCTAGTCCTCGGACAGCGCGGACCCGCATCTATGGCTACACCTTC
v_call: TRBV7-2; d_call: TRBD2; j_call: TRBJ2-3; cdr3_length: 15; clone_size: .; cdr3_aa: CASSPIAGGFGTQYF; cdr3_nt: TGTGCCAGCAGCCCTATAGCGGGGGGGTTCGGTACGCAGTATTTT
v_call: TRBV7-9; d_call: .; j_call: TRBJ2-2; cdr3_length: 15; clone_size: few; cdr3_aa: CASSSRTANTGELFF; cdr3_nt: TGTGCCAGCAGCTCCAGGACAGCGAACACCGGGGAGCTGTTTTTT
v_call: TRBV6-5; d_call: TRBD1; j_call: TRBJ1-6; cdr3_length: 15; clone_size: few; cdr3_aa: CASSPPTGYNSPLHF; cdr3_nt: TGTGCCAGCAGTCCCCCGACAGGGTATAATTCACCCCTCCACTTT
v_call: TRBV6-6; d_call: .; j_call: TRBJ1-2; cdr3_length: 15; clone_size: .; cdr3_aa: CASRTTGQGNYGYTF; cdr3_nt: TGTGCCAGCAGGACAACGGGACAAGGAAACTATGGCTACACCTTC
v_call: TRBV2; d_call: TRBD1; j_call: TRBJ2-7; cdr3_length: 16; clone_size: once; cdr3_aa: CASSEEMGQGIDEQYF; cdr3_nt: TGTGCCAGCAGTGAAGAAATGGGACAGGGGATCGACGAGCAGTACTTC